The clone carrying this T cell receptor beta chain was counted only a few times. Germline-derived CDR1 and CDR2 are SGHNT and YENEEA. With V trimmed by 3 bases and J by 1 base, 4 bases remained unmatched. The CDR3 runs to 15 residues. The sample belongs to a study of early T cells in non-severe SARS-CoV-2 infection. Study context: With bulk RNA from unsorted whole blood as input, sequencing yielded unpaired chains.

Attachment of unique molecular identifiers to individual cDNA molecules was performed. TCRdb reprocessed the 5' RACE reads via MiXCR and lists one record per CDR3 protein. The repertoire has approximately 67,000 distinct CDR3 sequences, approximately 8.3% of them found once; the top ten carry about 3.5%. The chain is built from TRBV11-3 and TRBJ2-3; 7 nucleotides align to TRBD1. Sequenced sample: whole blood. The source is an adult who was a healthcare worker with PCR-confirmed SARS-CoV-2 infection or an uninfected control (not recorded which). CDR3 residues: CASSFRGRGTDTQYF. The CDR3 nucleotides are TGTGCCAGCAGCTTTAGGGGGCGCGGCACAGATACGCAGTATTTT.